This T cell receptor beta chain came from a study of Graves' ophthalmopathy and Graves' hyperthyroidism. Study-level points and caveats: Using 13 signatures, a model distinguished ophthalmopathy from stable hyperthyroidism, reaching about 90% sensitivity and approximately 80% specificity.

The CDR3 runs to 16 residues. J was trimmed by 0 bases and V by 0 bases; bases with no gene match: 0. The V gene's germline CDR1 is KGHSH and CDR2 LQKENI. Note on this clonotype: The antigen is undetermined.

From RNA, the CDR3 regions of TCR beta chains were amplified and sequenced. Second-round multiplex PCR followed a first-round RT-PCR using HTBI primers. TCRdb independently ran MiXCR on the multiplex PCR reads; one entry per CDR3 protein. This table holds around 400,000 distinct CDR3 sequences, over 20% found once. Sequenced: peripheral blood. This receptor was obtained from a woman aged 18-29 years with stable Graves' hyperthyroidism. The rearrangement links TRBV18 to TRBJ1-2, with 11 bases aligning to TRBD1. CDR3 nucleotide sequence: TGTGCCAGCTCACCACCGGGACAGGGGGCTAACTATGGCTACACCTTC. This translates into CASSPPGQGANYGYTF.